The sequence of this T cell receptor (beta chain) was determined in a study of vaccination effects on CD4 cells after COVID-19. Overall study: The post-vaccine samples were taken, at the median, 72 days after the second dose.

Sequenced by immunoSEQ multiplex PCR; TCRdb stores in-frame clones only, minus some. This table has around 46,000 clones, 55% to 85% appearing once. CD4+ T cells were isolated after less than 12 days of culture. The participants, recipients of two vaccine doses, got either BNT162b2 or mRNA-1273. This clone was seen more than once but under ten times. Its antigen is undetermined. V lost 1 base and J lost 5, with 9 bases in between. Germline lookup yields CDR1 SGHAT and CDR2 FQNNGV. The CDR3 consists of 14 residues. The V gene is TRBV11-2, the J gene TRBJ2-1; D not resolved. Here the sequenced sample was CD4+ T cells from PBMCs cultured without peptide, taken after COVID-19 vaccination. The TCR sequence derives from a human donor who received a COVID-19 vaccine. DNA for the CDR3: TGTGCCAGCAGCTTAGTTGGTAATAACAATGAGCAGTTCTTC. Amino acids: CASSLVGNNNEQFF.